This entry lists 30 T cell receptor beta chains sequenced from one sample in a study of identifying expanded T cells in peripheral blood. Data came from immunoSEQ multiplex PCR; TCRdb stores just in-frame clones and leaves some out. The table lists just over 90,000 clones, more than 70% of them singletons. The source material was blood. These receptors were taken from a person aged 18 to 75 in good health.

The chain combines TRBV28 with TRBJ2-4; 11 bases are a match to TRBD2. Trimming removed 2 bases from V and 8 bases from J; junction bases left unmatched: 14. CDR1 MDHEN and CDR2 SYDVKM come from the germline V gene. The CDR3 is made up of 18 amino acids. CDR3 sequence: CASSLRVRASGRMDIQYF. The CDR3 nucleotides read TGTGCCAGCAGTTTAAGGGTCAGGGCTAGCGGGAGGATGGACATTCAGTACTTC.

The count of this clone is one. The V call is TRBV7-9, the J call TRBJ2-5; D not certain. The CDR3 has 14 residues. V was pared by 5 bases and J by 5 bases, with 15 bases between. From germline, CDR1 is SEHNR and CDR2 FQNEAQ (reference sequence). CDR3 residues: CASSPGSTPETQYF. CDR3 coding DNA: TGTGCCAGCAGCCCGGGTTCGACTCCGGAGACCCAGTACTTC.

The V call is TRBV29-1, the J call TRBJ1-2; no reliable D call. CDR1 SQVTM and CDR2 ANQGSEA come from the germline V gene. V shed 0 bases and J shed 3 bases, with 11 bases lying between them. The CDR3 spans 14 residues. In nucleotides, the CDR3 is TGCAGCGTTGAAGATCTGGGGTCCGACTATGGCTACACCTTC. Translated, it gives CSVEDLGSDYGYTF.

The V gene is TRBV13, the J gene TRBJ2-7, with D maybe TRBD1 (6 bases). The CDR3 has 14 amino acids. Germline-derived CDR1 and CDR2 are PRHDT and FYEKMQ (reference sequence). Trimming removed 4 bases at V and 1 base at J, with 11 bases between. The CDR3 here is CASSSAGESYEQYF. Written as DNA, the CDR3 is TGTGCCAGCAGCTCGGCAGGGGAGTCCTACGAGCAGTACTTC.

The chain is built from TRBV30 and TRBJ2-3, with D possibly being TRBD1 (5 bases). The CDR3 covers 13 residues. Trimming cost V 1 base and J 4 bases, with 9 bases left between them. Germline V lookup: CDR1 GTSNPN, CDR2 SVGIG (reference sequence). As DNA, the CDR3 is TGTGCCTGGAGTGCAGTCAGGGCAGATACGCAGTATTTT. Protein product: CAWSAVRADTQYF. Filled out from reference TRBV30 and TRBJ2-3, the complete variable domain reads SQTIHQWPATLVQPVGSPLSLECTVEGTSNPNLYWYRQAAGRGLQLLFYSVGIGQISSEVPQNLSASRPQDRQFILSSKKLLLSDSGFYLCAWSAVRADTQYFGPGTRLTVL.

This clone was detected only once. As DNA, the CDR3 is TGTGCCAGTAGTATCGGCAGGGTTGTTTCAACTGAAGCTTTCTTT. This translates into CASSIGRVVSTEAFF. The rearrangement joins TRBV19 to TRBJ1-1; D may be TRBD1 (5 bases). In germline, CDR1 is LNHDA, CDR2 SQIVND (reference sequence). The V gene lost 3 bases and the J gene lost 5 bases, with 16 bases spanning the gap. This CDR3 is built from 15 residues.

This chain connects TRBV27 to TRBJ2-3; D is unclear. The CDR3 has 15 amino acids. Deletions cut 4 bases from V and 2 bases from J, with 13 bases between. Germline loops: CDR1 MNHEY, CDR2 SMNVEV (reference sequence). Here the CDR3 DNA reads TGTGCCAGCAGTTCCCGTGGCAGAATCACAGATACGCAGTATTTT. Protein sequence: CASSSRGRITDTQYF.

J is TRBJ2-7 and V is TRBV27, with a tentative D call TRBD1 (6 bases). Germline V CDR1 and CDR2: MNHEY, SMNVEV (reference sequence). The length of the CDR3 is 14 residues. V shed 4 bases and J shed 5 bases, with 15 bases lying between them. The CDR3 protein is CASSYNTQGDEQYF. DNA of the CDR3: TGTGCCAGCAGTTACAACACACAGGGAGACGAGCAGTACTTC.

The chain combines TRBV4-1 with TRBJ2-5, with 8 bases fitting TRBD2. CDR3 length: 15 residues. Trimming took 5 bases from V and 4 from J; bases not matched to a gene: 9. The germline V gene encodes CDR1 MGHRA and CDR2 YSYEKL. The chain's CDR3 is CASSTGLAPPETQYF. The CDR3 nucleotides read TGCGCCAGCAGCACCGGACTAGCCCCGCCAGAGACCCAGTACTTC.

This chain links TRBV21-1 with TRBJ1-1. TRBV21-1 is a pseudogene locus. This CDR3 is 15 amino acids long. CDR3 protein: CASSKEGSMNTEAFF. CDR3 sequence (DNA): TGTGCCAGCAGCAAAGAGGGCAGCATGAACACTGAAGCTTTCTTT.

J is TRBJ1-5 and V is TRBV6-5; 7 nucleotides agree with TRBD1. The trim removed 5 bases at V and 5 bases at J, leaving 6 bases unmatched. The CDR3 covers 14 residues. Germline CDR1 and CDR2: MNHEY and SVGAGI. The CDR3 region is CASSPGTEHQPQHF. The CDR3 nucleotides read TGTGCCAGCAGTCCCGGGACAGAGCATCAGCCCCAGCATTTT.

This sequence joins TRBV2 and TRBJ2-5, with 7 bases lining up with TRBD2. The V gene's germline CDR1 is SNHLY and CDR2 FYNNEI. The V gene end was trimmed by 7 bases and the J gene end by 4 bases; junction bases not matched to a gene: 9. This CDR3 has 14 residues. The CDR3 nucleotides are TGTGCCAGCATTCCGGCGGGAGACGGAGAGACCCAGTACTTC. This encodes CASIPAGDGETQYF.

This clone was detected only a few times. This chain connects TRBV6-1 to TRBJ2-7; TRBD2 agrees at 7 bases. V lost 7 bases to trimming and J lost 0 bases; unmatched junction nucleotides: 9. The CDR3 sequence is 15 residues long. Germline CDR1 is MNHNS and CDR2 is SASEGT. The CDR3 loop is CASNRGDVLSYEQYF. The DNA of the CDR3 is TGTGCCAGCAACCGGGGGGACGTACTCTCCTACGAGCAGTACTTC.

This rearrangement joins TRBV4-3 to TRBJ2-2; 8 bases map to TRBD1. V shed 1 base and J 1 base; nucleotides not matched to a gene: 2. Looked up from germline, CDR1 is LGHNA and CDR2 is YSLEER. There are 16 residues in the CDR3. This CDR3 reads CASSQGGTGNTGELFF. CDR3 bases: TGCGCCAGCAGCCAAGGGGGGACAGGGAACACCGGGGAGCTGTTTTTT.

There are a few counts of this clone. The chain employs TRBV30 and TRBJ1-6, with a possible D match to TRBD1 (6 bases). The CDR3 has 14 residues. V was pared by 4 bases and J by 7 bases, with 14 bases between. Germline loops: CDR1 GTSNPN, CDR2 SVGIG (reference sequence). CDR3 loop: CAWTGGQGNSPLHF. CDR3 bases: TGTGCCTGGACTGGAGGTCAGGGGAATTCACCCCTCCACTTT.

The chain uses TRBV27 and TRBJ2-3; D remains unclear. Trimming took 3 bases from V and 2 from J, leaving 6 bases between them. Germline CDR1 is MNHEY and CDR2 is SMNVEV (reference sequence). CDR3 length: 13 amino acids. The CDR3 DNA sequence: TGTGCCAGCAGTTTCCGACCCACAGATACGCAGTATTTT. It is translated as CASSFRPTDTQYF.

V usage is TRBV6-6 and J usage is TRBJ2-7; D call uncertain. Germline lookup yields CDR1 MNHNY and CDR2 SVGAGI (reference sequence). Deletions cut 2 bases from V and 0 bases from J, with 8 bases between. The CDR3 runs to 14 residues. The CDR3 sequence: CASSYEQNSYEQYF. The CDR3 DNA sequence: TGTGCCAGCAGTTACGAACAGAACTCCTACGAGCAGTACTTC.

This clone was recorded once. The chain uses TRBV11-2 and TRBJ1-2, with 9 nucleotides matching TRBD1. Germline V gene data show CDR1 as SGHAT and CDR2 as FQNNGV. CDR3 length: 15 amino acids. With V trimmed by 4 bases and J by 6 bases, 9 bases remained unmatched. This CDR3 reads CASSSQNRGPDGYTF. CDR3 DNA sequence: TGTGCCAGCAGCTCCCAGAACAGGGGGCCAGATGGCTACACCTTC.

The chain recombines TRBV2 with TRBJ2-1, with 8 bases matching TRBD1. Germline V lookup: CDR1 SNHLY, CDR2 FYNNEI. Trimming removed 2 bases from V and 5 bases from J; junction bases left unmatched: 5. There are 15 residues in the CDR3. The DNA for the CDR3 is TGTGCCAGCAGTGAACAGGGGACAGGTCACAATGAGCAGTTCTTC. This encodes CASSEQGTGHNEQFF.

The chain has TRBV7-2 and TRBJ1-1; maybe TRBD1 (5 bases). V dropped 3 bases and J dropped 0 bases, with 8 bases sitting between them. This CDR3 spans 14 amino acids. The germline V gene encodes CDR1 SGHTA and CDR2 FQGNSA. The CDR3 loop is CASSFTGLNTEAFF. CDR3 DNA: TGTGCCAGCAGCTTTACAGGCCTGAACACTGAAGCTTTCTTT.

This chain joins TRBV2 and TRBJ2-5, with 10 positions matching TRBD1. The V gene end was trimmed by 5 bases and the J gene end by 4 bases; junction bases not matched to a gene: 7. The CDR3 runs to 15 residues. In germline, CDR1 is SNHLY, CDR2 FYNNEI. The CDR3 sequence: CASSFRTGGRETQYF. For the CDR3, the DNA is TGTGCCAGCAGTTTCCGGACAGGGGGGAGAGAGACCCAGTACTTC.

This rearrangement joins TRBV28 to TRBJ1-2; D is uncertain. The germline V and J ends were trimmed by 6 bases and 4 bases, with 15 bases remaining between them. The germline CDR1 and CDR2 sequences are MDHEN and SYDVKM. There are 14 residues in the CDR3. The CDR3 spells CASSPVDGFYGYTF. CDR3 nucleotide sequence: TGTGCCAGCAGCCCTGTTGACGGATTCTATGGCTACACCTTC.

For the CDR3, the DNA is TGTGCCAGCACCCACCTGCGGGGGGCTGGGAGCAATCAGCCCCAGCATTTT. Translated: CASTHLRGAGSNQPQHF. The chain carries TRBV28 and TRBJ1-5, with D possibly matching TRBD1 (6 bases). V lost 7 bases, J lost 1 base, and 20 bases lay in between. CDR3 size: 17 residues. Germline V lookup: CDR1 MDHEN, CDR2 SYDVKM.

About this clone: At one end, the junction sequence differs from germline, possibly due to a read error. V is TRBV7-2 and J is TRBJ1-2; D not resolved. The germline CDR1 and CDR2 sequences are SGHTA and FQGNSA. This CDR3 spans 10 amino acids. The CDR3 sequence: CASSPFSLGF. The CDR3 DNA reads as TGTGCCAGCAGCCCATTTTCGCTCGGCTTC. The full variable domain, with the rest looked up from reference TRBV7-2 and TRBJ1-2, is GAGVSQSPSNKVTEKGKDVELRCDPISGHTALYWYRQSLGQGLEFLIYFQGNSAPDKSGLPSDRFSAERTGGSVSTLTIQRTQQEDSAVYLCASSPFSLGFGSGTRLTVV.

This chain links TRBV5-1 with TRBJ2-5; 7 bases fit TRBD1. The germline V gene has CDR1 SGHRS and CDR2 YFSETQ. The CDR3 is 14 residues long. V shed 5 bases, J shed 3 bases, and the junction held 7 bases outside the gene matches. CDR3 nucleotide sequence: TGCGCCAGCAGTCCCCCAGGGGGAGAAGAGACCCAGTACTTC. Its protein is CASSPPGGEETQYF.

The chain combines TRBV7-8 with TRBJ2-1; 12 positions match TRBD2. Trimming took 3 bases from V and 8 from J; bases not matched to a gene: 8. The germline CDR1 and CDR2 sequences are SGHVS and FQNEAQ. The CDR3 loop spans 16 amino acids. CDR3 sequence: CASSFPASGREDEQFF. CDR3 coding DNA: TGTGCCAGCAGCTTCCCTGCTAGCGGGAGGGAAGATGAGCAGTTCTTC.

V gene TRBV15 combines with J gene TRBJ2-7, with 7 nucleotides matching TRBD1. The CDR3 length is 14 residues. Germline lookup yields CDR1 LNHNV and CDR2 YYDKDF (reference sequence). V was pared by 0 bases and J by 3 bases, with 2 bases of the junction left unmatched. The CDR3 loop reads CATSRDRDSYEQYF. The CDR3 region has the DNA TGTGCCACCAGCAGAGACCGGGACAGCTACGAGCAGTACTTC.

V usage is TRBV28 and J usage is TRBJ2-7; 12 bases align to TRBD1. V lost 2 bases to trimming and J lost 7 bases; unmatched junction nucleotides: 6. There are 15 residues in the CDR3. From germline, CDR1 is MDHEN and CDR2 SYDVKM. DNA for the CDR3: TGTGCCAGCAGTTTACCCGGGACAGGGGGCAGGGAGCAGTACTTC. Amino acid sequence: CASSLPGTGGREQYF.

The J gene is TRBJ2-1, the V gene TRBV9; weak D call: TRBD2 (6 bases). The CDR3 totals 16 residues. Between the trimmed V and J ends, which lost 0 bases and 4 bases, there was a span of 14 bases. Germline CDR1 reads SGDLS; CDR2 reads YYNGEE. In nucleotides, the CDR3 is TGTGCCAGCAGCGTAGCTGGGGTAGCGGCTTACAATGAGCAGTTCTTC. It specifies CASSVAGVAAYNEQFF.

The sample holds one count of this clone. This chain uses TRBV7-9 with TRBJ2-7, with TRBD2 matching 7 bases. The junction had 6 bases not matched to a gene; V was cut back by 0 bases and J by 4 bases. Germline CDR1 is SEHNR and CDR2 is FQNEAQ (reference sequence). The CDR3 is made up of 15 amino acids. The CDR3 here is CASSLAGGIVYEQYF. The CDR3 coding sequence is TGTGCCAGCAGCTTAGCCGGGGGGATTGTTTACGAGCAGTACTTC.